This T cell receptor (beta chain) was captured by sequencing in a study of CD8 T cells in ankylosing spondylitis. By quantitative 5'-RACE with molecular barcodes, the TCR beta libraries were made. TCRdb reanalysed the 5' RACE reads using MiXCR and keeps one entry per CDR3 protein. The table records 250,000 or so distinct CDR3 sequences, roughly 10% of them present only once. The germline V gene has CDR1 SEHNR and CDR2 FQNEAQ (reference sequence). V gave up 4 bases and J gave up 7 bases, with 7 bases separating them. The CDR3 is 11 residues long. This clonotype has a handful of counts. The chain carries TRBV7-9 and TRBJ1-1; unclear D gene. The source material was blood, either unsorted or a sorted T cell fraction (not recorded which). This sequence originates from a male donor with ankylosing spondylitis or in good health (not recorded which). Here the CDR3 reads CASSSEVEAFF. The CDR3 nucleotides read TGTGCCAGCAGCTCTGAGGTTGAAGCTTTCTTT.